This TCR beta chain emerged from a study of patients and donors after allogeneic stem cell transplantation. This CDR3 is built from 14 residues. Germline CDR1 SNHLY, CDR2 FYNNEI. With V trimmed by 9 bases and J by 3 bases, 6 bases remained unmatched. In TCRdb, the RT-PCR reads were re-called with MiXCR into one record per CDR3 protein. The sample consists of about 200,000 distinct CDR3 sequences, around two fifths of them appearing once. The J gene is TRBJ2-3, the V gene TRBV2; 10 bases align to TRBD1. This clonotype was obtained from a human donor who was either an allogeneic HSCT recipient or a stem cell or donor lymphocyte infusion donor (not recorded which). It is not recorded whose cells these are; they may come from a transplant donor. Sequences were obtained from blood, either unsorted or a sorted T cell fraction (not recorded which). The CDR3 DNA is TGTGCCAGTGCCCGGGACAGGGGAACAGATACGCAGTATTTT. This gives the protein CASARDRGTDTQYF.